The next 20 T cell receptor beta chains were all read from a single sample in a study of T cell repertoires in cytomegalovirus infection. Their recognized antigens are unknown. Using its own MiXCR run on the reads, TCRdb lists one record per CDR3 protein. The data hold about 700,000 distinct CDR3 sequences, with around 35% observed a single time. This sample comprised cultured PBMCs, obtained from culture after CMV antigen stimulation. The receptors were sampled from a human donor in good health (CMV status not recorded). Some clones in this sample may be carry-over from other donors' samples.

This clonotype came up a few times. V is TRBV5-1 and J is TRBJ1-5; D is unresolved. Deletions cut 3 bases from V and 4 bases from J, with 8 bases between. The CDR3 has 13 amino acids. The germline V gene has CDR1 SGHRS and CDR2 YFSETQ. The CDR3 loop reads CASSSLGNQPQHF. The CDR3 DNA follows: TGCGCCAGCAGCTCATTGGGTAATCAGCCCCAGCATTTT.

To note about this clonotype: At one of its ends the junction is not consistent with the germline gene, which may arise from a read error. This chain links TRBV7-2 with TRBJ2-7, with 11 nucleotides matching TRBD1. CDR1 is SGHTA and CDR2 is FQGNSA in the germline V gene. The length of the CDR3 is 13 residues. CDR3 in DNA: TGTGCCAGCCGGGACAGGGGGAACTACGAGCAGGACTTC. Translating it yields CASRDRGNYEQDF.

The genes are TRBV5-1 and TRBJ2-3, with 11 bases that match TRBD1. Germline CDR1 and CDR2: SGHRS and YFSETQ. The length of the CDR3 is 15 residues. V dropped 5 bases and J dropped 5; count of bases not matched to a gene: 7. The CDR3 DNA reads TGCGCCAGCAGTTATGCGGACAGGGGGCGAGATACGCAGTATTTT. Protein: CASSYADRGRDTQYF. The full variable domain, with the rest looked up from reference TRBV5-1 and TRBJ2-3, is KAGVTQTPRYLIKTRGQQVTLSCSPISGHRSVSWYQQTPGQGLQFLFEYFSETQRNKGNFPGRFSGRQFSNSRSEMNVSTLELGDSALYLCASSYADRGRDTQYFGPGTRLTVL.

This clonotype was seen ten or more times. CDR3 nucleotide sequence: TGTGCCAGCAGCAGCCGAACGGGGGCCCAATATAGCAATCAGCCCCAGCATTTT. This gives the protein CASSSRTGAQYSNQPQHF. V is TRBV2 and J is TRBJ1-5; weak D call: TRBD1 (6 bases). V was clipped by 6 bases and J by 0 bases, with 21 bases between them. CDR1 SNHLY and CDR2 FYNNEI come from the germline V gene. The CDR3 has 18 amino acids.

This clonotype was recorded at least ten times. The CDR3 region has the DNA TGTGCCAGCAGCTGGCCGGGACAGATATCCTACGAGCAGTACTTC. Its translation: CASSWPGQISYEQYF. This chain connects TRBV7-2 to TRBJ2-7, with 7 bases identical to TRBD1. Germline loops: CDR1 SGHTA, CDR2 FQGNSA. The CDR3 consists of 15 residues. The J segment lost 1 base and the V segment lost 4 bases, leaving 7 bases of the junction unmatched.

The chain links TRBV27 to TRBJ2-3; TRBD1 agrees at 7 bases. CDR1 MNHEY and CDR2 SMNVEV come from the germline V gene (reference sequence). The CDR3 consists of 13 residues. The junction had 8 bases not matched to a gene; V was cut back by 10 bases and J by 4 bases. CDR3 coding DNA: TGTGCCACGTCGACAGGGTACGCAGATACGCAGTATTTT. Protein product: CATSTGYADTQYF.

CDR3 in DNA: TGTGCCAGCAGTTTGGTGGATTCCTATGGCTACACCTTC. Translation: CASSLVDSYGYTF. The gene calls are TRBV28 and TRBJ1-2; unclear D gene. The CDR3 totals 13 residues. Trimming pared 3 bases from V and 4 bases from J, leaving 9 bases between. Looked up from germline, CDR1 is MDHEN and CDR2 is SYDVKM.

The V and J genes are TRBV5-1 and TRBJ2-7, with TRBD1 as a possible D gene (5 bases). The germline V and J ends were trimmed by 4 bases and 2 bases, with 13 bases remaining between them. The V gene's germline CDR1 is SGHRS and CDR2 YFSETQ. The CDR3 totals 14 residues. CDR3 region: CASSTTGTPYEQYF. CDR3 sequence (DNA): TGCGCCAGCAGCACTACAGGAACCCCCTACGAGCAGTACTTC. Full variable domain (outside the CDR3, taken from reference TRBV5-1 and TRBJ2-7): KAGVTQTPRYLIKTRGQQVTLSCSPISGHRSVSWYQQTPGQGLQFLFEYFSETQRNKGNFPGRFSGRQFSNSRSEMNVSTLELGDSALYLCASSTTGTPYEQYFGPGTRLTVT.

The chain recombines TRBV30 with TRBJ2-3; 11 positions agree with TRBD1. CDR3 length equals 15 residues. Germline trimming cut 0 bases from V and 3 bases from J; bases unmatched to any gene: 2. Germline V gene sequence: CDR1 GTSNPN, CDR2 SVGIG (reference sequence). The CDR3 is CAWSVGQGGTDTQYF. In nucleotides, the CDR3 is TGTGCCTGGAGTGTGGGACAGGGGGGGACAGATACGCAGTATTTT.

This clonotype was counted a few times. The V call is TRBV4-1, the J call TRBJ2-2; D unclear. Germline CDR1 is MGHRA and CDR2 is YSYEKL. Between the trimmed V and J ends, which lost 2 bases and 3 bases, there was a span of 13 bases. The CDR3 consists of 16 residues. DNA of the CDR3: TGCGCCAGCAGCCAACACGGGCCGAGATACACCGGGGAGCTGTTTTTT. The encoded protein is CASSQHGPRYTGELFF.

The chain employs TRBV7-9 and TRBJ2-1, with 7 bases aligning to TRBD2. With 6 bases clipped from V and 8 bases from J, the junction kept 16 bases outside the gene matches. This CDR3 spans 16 amino acids. Germline V gene data show CDR1 as SEHNR and CDR2 as FQNEAQ (reference sequence). The CDR3 bases are TGTGCCAGCAGATGGGAGGGGAGGTCCTTTAACGATGAGCAGTTCTTC. This gives the protein CASRWEGRSFNDEQFF.

The table lists this clonotype with a count of one. J is TRBJ1-5 and V is TRBV5-6, with D hard to call. Trimming cost V 4 bases and J 0 bases, with 8 bases left between them. This CDR3 region has 14 residues. Germline V gene data show CDR1 as SGHDT and CDR2 as YYEEEE. CDR3 sequence reads: CASSLFDSNQPQHF. In DNA form, the CDR3 reads TGTGCCAGCAGCCTTTTTGATAGCAATCAGCCCCAGCATTTT.

The chain combines TRBV29-1 with TRBJ2-5; TRBD2 aligns across 16 bases. Looked up from germline, CDR1 is SQVTM and CDR2 is ANQGSEA. This CDR3 region has 15 residues. After removal of 6 bases from V and 2 bases from J, the junction contained 3 bases not matched to a gene. The CDR3 bases are TGCAGCGTAGGGACTAGCGGGAGGGTACAAGAGACCCAGTACTTC. This translates into CSVGTSGRVQETQYF.

This clonotype has at least ten counts. The chain recombines TRBV7-2 with TRBJ1-2, with a weak D call TRBD1 (5 bases). The CDR3 is made up of 14 amino acids. Per the germline V gene, CDR1 is SGHTA and CDR2 is FQGNSA. V dropped 0 bases and J dropped 2 bases, with 7 bases sitting between them. CDR3 region: CASSLADRNYGYTF. CDR3 in DNA: TGTGCCAGCAGCTTAGCTGACAGAAACTATGGCTACACCTTC.

This clonotype was found a few times. The chain joins TRBV11-2 to TRBJ2-2; 9 nucleotides agree with TRBD2. This CDR3 comprises 17 residues. With V trimmed by 4 bases and J by 6 bases, 12 bases remained unmatched. Germline V gene lookup returns CDR1 SGHAT and CDR2 FQNNGV. The CDR3 DNA reads as TGTGCCAGCAGCTCCCGGCTAGCGGGATACAACGCCGGGGAGCTGTTTTTT. Protein sequence: CASSSRLAGYNAGELFF.

V gene TRBV7-2 combines with J gene TRBJ2-6; D is undetermined. Germline V lookup: CDR1 SGHTA, CDR2 FQGNSA. The CDR3 sequence is 15 residues long. Trimming cost V 3 bases and J 2 bases, with 8 bases left between them. CDR3 loop: CASSFTQAGANVLTF. In DNA form, the CDR3 reads TGTGCCAGCAGCTTTACCCAGGCTGGGGCCAACGTCCTGACTTTC.

There are a few counts of this clonotype. The genes are TRBV19 and TRBJ2-3; D call uncertain. V was cut by 6 bases and J by 2 bases, with 12 bases left in between. The CDR3 extends over 14 amino acids. The germline V gene has CDR1 LNHDA and CDR2 SQIVND (reference sequence). The DNA of the CDR3 is TGTGCCAGTAGAGTCAGATTGAACACAGATACGCAGTATTTT. Translated: CASRVRLNTDTQYF.

This clonotype was counted ten times or more. The chain has TRBV7-2 and TRBJ1-4; D gene unclear. The CDR3 sequence is 15 residues long. The V end was cut by 1 base, the J end by 4 bases, with 10 bases between. From germline, CDR1 is SGHTA and CDR2 FQGNSA. The CDR3 loop reads CASSLDPDYNEKLFF. DNA of the CDR3: TGTGCCAGCAGCTTAGATCCTGACTATAATGAAAAACTGTTTTTT. Combining the CDR3 with reference TRBV7-2 and TRBJ1-4 gives the whole variable domain GAGVSQSPSNKVTEKGKDVELRCDPISGHTALYWYRQSLGQGLEFLIYFQGNSAPDKSGLPSDRFSAERTGGSVSTLTIQRTQQEDSAVYLCASSLDPDYNEKLFFGSGTQLSVL.

The chain links TRBV7-2 to TRBJ2-3; no definite D call. CDR1 SGHTA and CDR2 FQGNSA come from the germline V gene. There are 15 residues in the CDR3. The V and J ends lost 5 bases and 0 bases respectively, with 12 bases between them. The CDR3 spells CASSPGPYSTDTQYF. The DNA for the CDR3 is TGTGCCAGCAGCCCGGGTCCCTATAGCACAGATACGCAGTATTTT. Together with reference TRBV7-2 and TRBJ2-3, the CDR3 gives the full variable domain: GAGVSQSPSNKVTEKGKDVELRCDPISGHTALYWYRQSLGQGLEFLIYFQGNSAPDKSGLPSDRFSAERTGGSVSTLTIQRTQQEDSAVYLCASSPGPYSTDTQYFGPGTRLTVL.

This clonotype was counted at least ten times. The chain combines TRBV7-2 with TRBJ1-2; tentatively, D is TRBD1 (5 bases). CDR1 is SGHTA, CDR2 FQGNSA, per germline. Trimming shortened V by 6 bases and J by 4 bases, and 6 bases separated the two germline ends. This CDR3 region has 11 residues. The CDR3 loop reads CASRRGYGYTF. CDR3 bases: TGTGCCAGCAGGAGGGGCTATGGCTACACCTTC.